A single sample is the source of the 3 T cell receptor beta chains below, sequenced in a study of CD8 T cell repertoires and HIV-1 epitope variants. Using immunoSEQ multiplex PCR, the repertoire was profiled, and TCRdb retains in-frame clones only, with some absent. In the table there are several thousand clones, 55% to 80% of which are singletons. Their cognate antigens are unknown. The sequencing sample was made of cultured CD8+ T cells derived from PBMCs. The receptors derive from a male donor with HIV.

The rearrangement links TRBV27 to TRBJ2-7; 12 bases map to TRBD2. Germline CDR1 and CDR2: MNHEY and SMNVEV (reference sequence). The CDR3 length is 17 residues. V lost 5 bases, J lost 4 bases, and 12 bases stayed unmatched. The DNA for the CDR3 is TGTGCCAGCAGTCCGAAGGTGGGGACTAGCGGGCTTTACGAGCAGTACTTC. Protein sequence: CASSPKVGTSGLYEQYF.

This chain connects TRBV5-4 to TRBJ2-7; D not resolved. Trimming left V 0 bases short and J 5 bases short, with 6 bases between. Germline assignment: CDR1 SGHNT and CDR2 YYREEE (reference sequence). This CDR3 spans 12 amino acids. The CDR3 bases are TGTGCCAGCAGCTTGGAAAGGCACGAGCAGTACTTC. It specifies CASSLERHEQYF.

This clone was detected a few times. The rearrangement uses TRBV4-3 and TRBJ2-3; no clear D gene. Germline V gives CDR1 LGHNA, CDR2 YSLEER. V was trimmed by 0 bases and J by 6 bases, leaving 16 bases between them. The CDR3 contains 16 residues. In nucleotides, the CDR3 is TGCGCCAGCAGCCAAGACCGGCCCAGTAGGGCGGATACGCAGTATTTT. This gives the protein CASSQDRPSRADTQYF.